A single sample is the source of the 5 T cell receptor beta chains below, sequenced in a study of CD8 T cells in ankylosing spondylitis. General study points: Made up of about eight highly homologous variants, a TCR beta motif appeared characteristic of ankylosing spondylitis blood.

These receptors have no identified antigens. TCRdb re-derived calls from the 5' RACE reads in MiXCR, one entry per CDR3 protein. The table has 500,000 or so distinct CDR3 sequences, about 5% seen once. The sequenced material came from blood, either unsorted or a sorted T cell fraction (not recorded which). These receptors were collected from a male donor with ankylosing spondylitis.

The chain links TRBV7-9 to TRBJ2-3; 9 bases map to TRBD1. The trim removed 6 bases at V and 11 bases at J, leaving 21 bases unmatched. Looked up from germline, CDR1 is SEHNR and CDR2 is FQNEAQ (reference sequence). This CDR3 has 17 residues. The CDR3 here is CASRPRQGQGRSVGQYF. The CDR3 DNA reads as TGTGCCAGCAGACCGAGGCAGGGACAGGGTCGATCGGTGGGGCAGTATTTT.

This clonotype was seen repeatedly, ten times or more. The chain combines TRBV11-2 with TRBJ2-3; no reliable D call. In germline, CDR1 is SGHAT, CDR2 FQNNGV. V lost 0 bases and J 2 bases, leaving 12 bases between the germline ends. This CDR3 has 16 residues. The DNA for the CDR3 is TGTGCCAGCAGCTTAGACTCTAGGATCTCCACAGATACGCAGTATTTT. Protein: CASSLDSRISTDTQYF.

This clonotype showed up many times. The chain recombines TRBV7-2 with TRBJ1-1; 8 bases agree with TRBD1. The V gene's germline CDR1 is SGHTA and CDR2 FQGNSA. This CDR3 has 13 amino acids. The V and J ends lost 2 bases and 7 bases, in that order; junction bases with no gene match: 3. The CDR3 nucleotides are TGTGCCAGCAGCTTACAGGGGGCCGGTGAAGCTTTCTTT. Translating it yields CASSLQGAGEAFF.

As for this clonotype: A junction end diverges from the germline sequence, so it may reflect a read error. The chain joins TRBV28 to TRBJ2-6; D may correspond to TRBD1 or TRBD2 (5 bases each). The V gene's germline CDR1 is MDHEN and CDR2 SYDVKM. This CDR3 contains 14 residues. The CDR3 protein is CAITRGAGANVLTF. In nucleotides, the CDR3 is TGCGCCATAACACGGGGCGCCGGGGCCAACGTCCTGACTTTC.

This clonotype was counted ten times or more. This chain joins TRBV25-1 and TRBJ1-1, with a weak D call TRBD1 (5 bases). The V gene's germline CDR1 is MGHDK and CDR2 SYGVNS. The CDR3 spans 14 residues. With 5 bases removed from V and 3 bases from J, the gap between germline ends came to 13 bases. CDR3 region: CASSTDSLYTEAFF. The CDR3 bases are TGTGCCAGCAGTACAGACAGTCTTTACACTGAAGCTTTCTTT.